This T cell receptor (beta chain) is drawn from a study of cytomegalovirus exposure and HLA in healthy donors. The study, taken as a whole, reports: The authors enumerated 150 to 200 TCR beta chains as linked to cytomegalovirus. Rarity characterized most TCR sequences, yet some public TCRs appeared in many donors. Analyzed later, most CMV-associated TCR beta chains appeared HLA-restricted. Cytomegalovirus status was reportedly diagnosed by the classifier with high sensitivity and specificity.

V lost 0 bases to trimming and J lost 7 bases, with 13 bases between them. The CDR3 runs 14 residues. The germline V gene encodes CDR1 SGHVS and CDR2 FQNEAQ. The primer mix had 60 Vbeta and 13 Jbeta primers. The assay was immunoSEQ multiplex PCR, and TCRdb's table has in-frame clones only and misses some. This sample has some 140,000 clones, with 70% to 85% found just once. About this clone: Its antigen is unknown.

The TCR comes from a man in his forties in good health and CMV-seropositive. J is TRBJ2-7 and V is TRBV7-8, with D hard to call. Sequencing was carried out using PBMCs. The CDR3 nucleotides read TGTGCCAGCAGCTTAGCTCAGCTCAGGCCAGAGCAGTACTTC. As protein: CASSLAQLRPEQYF.